This entry lists 18 T cell receptor beta chains sequenced from one sample in a study of cytomegalovirus exposure and HLA in healthy donors. PCR employed 60 Vbeta and 13 Jbeta primers. Sequencing used immunoSEQ multiplex PCR; TCRdb keeps in-frame clones, though not all of them. The data contain 150,000 or so clones, 8.5% to 10% of them singletons. Sample: PBMCs. The receptors originated from a man aged 50-60 years in good health and CMV-seronegative.

The chain joins TRBV19 to TRBJ1-1, with 7 bases matching TRBD1. Germline V gives CDR1 LNHDA, CDR2 SQIVND (reference sequence). The CDR3 extends over 13 amino acids. The V gene end was trimmed by 8 bases and the J gene end by 4 bases; junction bases not matched to a gene: 7. The chain's CDR3 is CASRTGFGTEAFF. CDR3 coding DNA: TGTGCCAGTCGGACAGGTTTCGGCACTGAAGCTTTCTTT.

This clone appeared a few times. This chain connects TRBV7-6 to TRBJ1-3, with 8 bases matching TRBD1. The CDR3 covers 14 residues. In germline, CDR1 is SGHVS, CDR2 FNYEAQ. Losses at the gene ends were 4 bases for V and 2 bases for J; bases not matched to a gene: 1. CDR3 in DNA: TGTGCCAGCAGCTCAGGGGGCGCTGGAAACACCATATATTTT. Translation gives CASSSGGAGNTIYF.

This sequence joins TRBV5-1 and TRBJ2-5; TRBD2 agrees at 13 bases. The trim removed 4 bases at V and 5 bases at J, leaving 14 bases unmatched. Per the germline V gene, CDR1 is SGHRS and CDR2 is YFSETQ. The CDR3 runs to 18 residues. Written as DNA, the CDR3 is TGCGCCAGCAGCGTCGGACTAGCGGGAGCCACCAATGGGGAGACCCAGTACTTC. Its translation is CASSVGLAGATNGETQYF.

This sequence joins TRBV14 and TRBJ1-4, with D possibly being TRBD1 (6 bases). V was trimmed by 1 base and J by 10 bases, leaving 13 bases between them. Germline-derived CDR1 and CDR2 are SGHDN and FVKESK. The CDR3 sequence is 14 residues long. CDR3 bases: TGTGCCAGCAGCCAAGCGGTCTCGACAGGAAAACTGTTTTTT. It specifies CASSQAVSTGKLFF. The full variable domain, its missing parts supplied by reference TRBV14 and TRBJ1-4, is EAGVTQFPSHSVIEKGQTVTLRCDPISGHDNLYWYRRVMGKEIKFLLHFVKESKQDESGMPNNRFLAERTGGTYSTLKVQPAELEDSGVYFCASSQAVSTGKLFFGSGTQLSVL.

This clone was detected a few times. The V and J genes are TRBV30 and TRBJ1-2; 12 bases are shared with TRBD1. V lost 4 bases to trimming and J lost 7 bases; unmatched junction nucleotides: 7. Per germline, CDR1 GTSNPN and CDR2 SVGIG (reference sequence). The length of the CDR3 is 14 residues. The CDR3 DNA reads TGTGCCTGGACTAGGGACAGGGGGCCGGTTGGCTACACCTTC. Translation: CAWTRDRGPVGYTF.

This chain connects TRBV11-2 to TRBJ2-3, with TRBD2 matching 11 bases. V lost 4 bases to trimming and J lost 2 bases; unmatched junction nucleotides: 5. Germline V CDR1 and CDR2: SGHAT, FQNNGV. This CDR3 is 16 amino acids long. The CDR3 region is CASSSLSGRATDTQYF. In nucleotides, the CDR3 is TGTGCCAGCAGCTCCCTTAGCGGGAGGGCCACAGATACGCAGTATTTT.

The chain carries TRBV7-9 and TRBJ2-2; 9 bases fit TRBD2. The V and J ends lost 5 bases and 5 bases, in that order; junction bases with no gene match: 9. This CDR3 spans 16 amino acids. CDR1 and CDR2 (germline): SEHNR, FQNEAQ (reference sequence). CDR3 region: CASSAGLAKPTGELFF. CDR3 sequence (DNA): TGTGCCAGCAGCGCGGGACTAGCCAAACCGACCGGGGAGCTGTTTTTT.

This clone was counted a few times. The rearrangement uses TRBV29-1 and TRBJ1-3, with a possible D match to TRBD1 (5 bases). CDR3 length: 14 amino acids. In germline, CDR1 is SQVTM, CDR2 ANQGSEA. Trimming cost V 7 bases and J 2 bases, with 15 bases left between them. In DNA, the CDR3 is TGCAGCGCCGCATGGGGGGAGCCTGGAAACACCATATATTTT. It encodes CSAAWGEPGNTIYF.

This clone was seen a few times. CDR3 region: CASRPSRDSGANVLTF. The DNA of the CDR3 is TGCGCCAGCAGACCCTCCCGAGACTCTGGGGCCAACGTCCTGACTTTC. This sequence joins TRBV5-1 and TRBJ2-6; D remains unclear. This CDR3 is built from 16 residues. The germline V gene encodes CDR1 SGHRS and CDR2 YFSETQ. The germline V and J ends were trimmed by 5 bases and 0 bases, with 12 bases remaining between them.

This clone was observed a few times. The genes are TRBV19 and TRBJ2-2; tentatively, D is TRBD1 (5 bases). CDR3 length: 15 amino acids. The V gene's germline CDR1 is LNHDA and CDR2 SQIVND (reference sequence). V gave up 6 bases and J gave up 4 bases, with 15 bases separating them. The CDR3 bases are TGTGCCAGTAGGGTTCCAGGACACAGCACCGGGGAGCTGTTTTTT. This translates into CASRVPGHSTGELFF. The full variable domain, with the rest looked up from reference TRBV19 and TRBJ2-2, is DGGITQSPKYLFRKEGQNVTLSCEQNLNHDAMYWYRQDPGQGLRLIYYSQIVNDFQKGDIAEGYSVSREKKESFPLTVTSAQKNPTAFYLCASRVPGHSTGELFFGEGSRLTVL.

This clone turned up a few times. This chain joins TRBV19 and TRBJ2-7; the D gene is possibly TRBD1 (6 bases). The CDR3 totals 13 residues. Germline V gene lookup returns CDR1 LNHDA and CDR2 SQIVND (reference sequence). The V end lost 3 bases, the J end lost 5 bases, and 11 bases lay between the germline ends. The CDR3 is CASSIGRGDEQYF. Written as DNA, the CDR3 is TGTGCCAGTAGTATTGGCAGGGGTGACGAGCAGTACTTC.

The chain uses TRBV7-3 and TRBJ1-6; weak D call: TRBD1 (5 bases). CDR1 SGHTA and CDR2 FQGTGA come from the germline V gene. The CDR3 consists of 19 residues. Trimming pared 4 bases from V and 7 bases from J, leaving 26 bases between. The CDR3 loop reads CASSSMTLDILTRNSPLHF. Written as DNA, the CDR3 is TGTGCCAGCAGCTCTATGACATTGGACATTCTAACTCGCAATTCACCCCTCCACTTT. The full variable domain, with the rest looked up from reference TRBV7-3 and TRBJ1-6, is GAGVSQTPSNKVTEKGKYVELRCDPISGHTALYWYRQSLGQGPEFLIYFQGTGAADDSGLPNDRFFAVRPEGSVSTLKIQRTERGDSAVYLCASSSMTLDILTRNSPLHFGNGTRLTVT.

In this sample, this clone turned up a few times. Other DNA variants within this sample encode the same CDR3. The chain couples TRBV5-1 to TRBJ1-5, with 8 bases aligning to TRBD1. After removal of 0 bases from V and 7 bases from J, the junction contained 12 bases not matched to a gene. Germline CDR1 is SGHRS and CDR2 is YFSETQ. The CDR3 runs to 17 residues. CDR3 loop: CASSLGTGRTIEQPQHF. CDR3 DNA: TGCGCCAGCAGCTTGGGGACAGGGAGAACGATTGAGCAGCCCCAGCATTTT.

This clone showed up just a few times. The chain is built from TRBV7-3 and TRBJ2-5, with 9 positions matching TRBD1. This CDR3 is built from 16 residues. Per germline, CDR1 SGHTA and CDR2 FQGTGA. Trimming at V came to 2 bases and at J to 4 bases, leaving 8 bases not matched to a gene. The CDR3: CASSLGGNRGRETQYF. DNA for the CDR3: TGTGCCAGCAGCTTAGGGGGGAACAGGGGGCGAGAGACCCAGTACTTC.

The chain links TRBV4-2 to TRBJ1-6; the D gene is possibly TRBD1 (5 bases). Germline V gene data show CDR1 as LGHNA and CDR2 as YNFKEQ. V gave up 1 base and J gave up 0 bases, with 13 bases separating them. The CDR3 is made up of 18 amino acids. The CDR3 DNA reads TGTGCCAGCAGCCAAGCGGGACTCCCTAGCTCCTATAATTCACCCCTCCACTTT. Its translation is CASSQAGLPSSYNSPLHF.

A remark on this clone: Other DNA sequences in the same sample also yield this CDR3. The V gene is TRBV11-2, the J gene TRBJ1-1; unclear D gene. The V and J ends lost 1 base and 3 bases respectively, with 6 bases between them. Germline V gene lookup returns CDR1 SGHAT and CDR2 FQNNGV. The CDR3 totals 13 residues. The CDR3 loop reads CASSLGEYTEAFF. The DNA of the CDR3 is TGTGCCAGCAGCTTAGGGGAGTACACTGAAGCTTTCTTT.

This clone turned up a few times. The genes are TRBV29-1 and TRBJ2-7; 8 bases line up with TRBD1. CDR3 size: 12 residues. The germline CDR1 and CDR2 sequences are SQVTM and ANQGSEA. V dropped 8 bases and J dropped 5; count of bases not matched to a gene: 8. Here the CDR3 DNA reads TGCAGCTTTTGGACAGGGTGGCACGAGCAGTACTTC. Amino acid sequence: CSFWTGWHEQYF.

This clone was recorded a few times. The chain recombines TRBV30 with TRBJ2-7; 9 bases agree with TRBD1. CDR1 GTSNPN and CDR2 SVGIG come from the germline V gene (reference sequence). This CDR3 is built from 13 residues. V was pared by 0 bases and J by 6 bases, with 3 bases of the junction left unmatched. CDR3 sequence: CAWSVQGAGEQYF. In DNA, the CDR3 is TGTGCCTGGAGTGTACAGGGGGCTGGCGAGCAGTACTTC.